The following is a TCR beta chain sequence with its context. Antigen unknown. The data are from a study of T cell responses to AZD1222 COVID-19 vaccine. Points from the study as a whole: Among those given AZD1222, only six were seropositive at baseline.

Clones were sequenced by immunoSEQ multiplex PCR, and TCRdb holds only the in-frame ones, with some missing. The data contain around 130,000 clones, 94% of them singletons. In germline, CDR1 is SGHNT, CDR2 YYREEE (reference sequence). CDR3 length: 16 amino acids. V lost 6 bases and J lost 4; bases outside the gene matches: 8. The chain has TRBV5-4 and TRBJ2-2; 11 bases are a match to TRBD1. The sequences come from peripheral blood, collected on day 0 of AZD1222 vaccination. The receptor's source is an adult in good health. The CDR3 sequence: CASNSPGTGGTGELFF. The CDR3 DNA sequence: TGTGCCAGCAATTCACCCGGGACAGGGGGCACCGGGGAGCTGTTTTTT.